A selection of T cell receptor beta chains follows, all from one sample in a study of persistence of HIV-infected CD4 T cells. Clones were read by immunoSEQ multiplex PCR, and TCRdb kept only the in-frame ones, dropping some. The sample carries over 25,000 clones, roughly 82% recorded once. Which antigens these TCRs recognize remains unknown. The sequencing here drew on CD4+ T cells sorted from PBMCs after roughly 17-hour stimulation, taken from a patient who received antiretroviral therapy. The source of these receptors is an adult man with HIV who was CMV-seropositive. CDR3s include the opening cysteine and the closing phenylalanine or tryptophan. The D gene is left open where the match is weak. Size values are once, few and many counts, or a class for expanded clones, and some rows have none.

v_gene	abundance	d_gene	j_gene	CDR3aa	CDR3nt
TRBV6-5	.	.	TRBJ2-3	CASSYPNGGRTDTQYF	TGTGCCAGCAGTTACCCAAACGGAGGGCGCACAGATACGCAGTATTTT
TRBV20-1	.	.	TRBJ2-5	CSASQGLTVPKVDF	TGCAGTGCTAGTCAGGGATTGACGGTTCCCAAGGTTGACTTC
TRBV5-1	.	TRBD2	TRBJ2-5	CASSLADQETQYF	TGCGCCAGCAGCCTAGCGGATCAAGAGACCCAGTACTTC
TRBV5-1	.	TRBD2	TRBJ2-5	CASSLVAGGQETQYF	TGCGCCAGCAGCTTGGTAGCGGGGGGCCAAGAGACCCAGTACTTC
TRBV7-2	.	.	TRBJ1-6	CASSLRGSYNSPLHF	TGTGCCAGCAGCTTACGTGGCTCCTATAATTCACCCCTCCACTTT
TRBV29-1	.	.	TRBJ1-5	CSVTSGYSNQPQHF	TGCAGCGTCACCTCAGGGTATAGCAATCAGCCCCAGCATTTT
TRBV6-5	.	.	TRBJ1-3	CASNLRAGRRNTIYF	TGTGCCAGCAATCTCCGGGCCGGTAGGAGAAACACCATATATTTT
TRBV7-9	.	TRBD1	TRBJ1-2	CASSRGQAYGYTF	TGTGCCAGCAGCCGGGGACAGGCCTATGGCTACACCTTC
TRBV28	.	.	TRBJ2-1	CASRGTALNNEQFF	TGTGCCAGCAGGGGGACTGCCCTGAACAATGAGCAGTTCTTC
TRBV30	.	.	TRBJ2-5	CAWSSWAKETQYF	TGTGCCTGGTCCTCTTGGGCTAAAGAGACCCAGTACTTC
TRBV18	.	.	TRBJ1-6	CASSPNPLGSYNSPLHF	TGTGCCAGCTCACCAAACCCTTTGGGGTCCTATAATTCACCCCTCCACTTT
TRBV9	.	TRBD1	TRBJ1-6	CASSGGTGSYNSPLHF	TGTGCCAGCAGCGGGGGGACAGGGTCCTATAATTCACCCCTCCACTTT
TRBV7-2	once	TRBD2	TRBJ2-7	CASSIWGTSVSSYEQYF	TGTGCCAGCAGCATTTGGGGGACTAGCGTCAGCTCCTACGAGCAGTACTTC
TRBV7-2	.	TRBD2	TRBJ2-1	CASSAGLAKNNEQFF	TGTGCCAGCAGCGCGGGACTAGCAAAAAACAATGAGCAGTTCTTC
TRBV2	.	.	TRBJ2-1	CASRAGPYNEQFF	TGTGCCAGCAGGGCGGGGCCCTACAATGAGCAGTTCTTC